These 8 T cell receptor beta chains were sequenced from one sample in a study of OX40 agonist ivuxolimab in advanced cancers. Sequenced by immunoSEQ multiplex PCR; TCRdb stores in-frame clones only, minus some. The sample includes fewer than 120,000 clones, about 92% of them seen just once. Sequenced material: CD4+ or CD8+ T cells sorted from blood, taken in a trial of the OX40 agonist ivuxolimab. These receptor sequences come from an adult with an advanced solid tumor such as melanoma, head and neck, liver or kidney cancer.

V and J are TRBV2 and TRBJ2-6, with D uncertain. The V gene lost 6 bases and the J gene lost 0 bases, with 9 bases spanning the gap. Germline lookup yields CDR1 SNHLY and CDR2 FYNNEI. CDR3 length: 15 residues. The CDR3 sequence: CASRIWSSGANVLTF. For the CDR3, the DNA is TGTGCCAGCAGGATTTGGAGCTCTGGGGCCAACGTCCTGACTTTC.

This chain joins TRBV4-3 and TRBJ1-3; D perhaps matches TRBD1 (5 bases). The CDR3 has 16 amino acids. CDR1 is LGHNA, CDR2 YSLEER, per germline. V lost 1 base and J lost 1, with 11 bases in between. Written as DNA, the CDR3 is TGCGCCAGCAGCCAAGCCCACGGGGCTTCTGGAAACACCATATATTTT. As protein: CASSQAHGASGNTIYF.

This chain uses TRBV19 with TRBJ2-5; a possible D gene is TRBD1 (5 bases). Germline CDR1 LNHDA, CDR2 SQIVND (reference sequence). Trimming shortened V by 7 bases and J by 1 base, and 13 bases separated the two germline ends. The CDR3 length is 14 residues. CDR3 DNA: TGTGCCAGTAAGGGCAAGGGGCCCCAAGAGACCCAGTACTTC. Translation gives CASKGKGPQETQYF.

The V call is TRBV30, the J call TRBJ2-7, with a tentative D call TRBD2 (6 bases). Germline CDR1 and CDR2: GTSNPN and SVGIG (reference sequence). V shed 7 bases and J shed 0 bases, with 16 bases lying between them. The CDR3 totals 14 residues. CDR3 DNA: TGTGCCTATCTAAGGAGTAGCGGCTCCTACGAGCAGTACTTC. Its protein product is CAYLRSSGSYEQYF.

The gene calls are TRBV9 and TRBJ2-3; TRBD2 aligns across 8 bases. The CDR3 is 16 residues long. V gave up 0 bases and J gave up 4 bases; unmatched junction bases: 7. Germline V lookup: CDR1 SGDLS, CDR2 YYNGEE. CDR3 sequence: CASSVDGGRSPDTQYF. DNA of the CDR3: TGTGCCAGCAGCGTAGATGGCGGGAGGTCGCCAGATACGCAGTATTTT.

The chain is built from TRBV7-3 and TRBJ2-1, with D possibly being TRBD2 (5 bases). V lost 4 bases and J 0 bases, leaving 16 bases between the germline ends. The CDR3 has 17 residues. CDR1 is SGHTA and CDR2 is FQGTGA in the germline V gene. CDR3 amino acids: CASSSRGSGSSYNEQFF. In nucleotides, the CDR3 is TGTGCCAGCAGCTCCCGTGGCAGCGGCAGCTCCTACAATGAGCAGTTCTTC.

J is TRBJ2-1 and V is TRBV4-3; TRBD1 is a possible D gene (5 bases). The CDR3 totals 16 residues. From germline, CDR1 is LGHNA and CDR2 YSLEER. The ends were cut back, 1 base at V and 5 bases at J, with 15 bases in the middle. This CDR3 is CASSQVSGRRNNEQFF. As DNA, the CDR3 is TGCGCCAGCAGCCAAGTTTCAGGGCGGCGGAACAATGAGCAGTTCTTC.

The rearrangement uses TRBV4-2 and TRBJ2-7, with TRBD2 identical over 9 bases. V lost 2 bases, J lost 3 bases, and 5 bases stayed unmatched. The germline V gene encodes CDR1 LGHNA and CDR2 YNFKEQ. The length of the CDR3 is 15 residues. CDR3 DNA: TGTGCCAGCAGCCAATCGAGCGGGGGGTACTACGAGCAGTACTTC. It yields the protein CASSQSSGGYYEQYF.